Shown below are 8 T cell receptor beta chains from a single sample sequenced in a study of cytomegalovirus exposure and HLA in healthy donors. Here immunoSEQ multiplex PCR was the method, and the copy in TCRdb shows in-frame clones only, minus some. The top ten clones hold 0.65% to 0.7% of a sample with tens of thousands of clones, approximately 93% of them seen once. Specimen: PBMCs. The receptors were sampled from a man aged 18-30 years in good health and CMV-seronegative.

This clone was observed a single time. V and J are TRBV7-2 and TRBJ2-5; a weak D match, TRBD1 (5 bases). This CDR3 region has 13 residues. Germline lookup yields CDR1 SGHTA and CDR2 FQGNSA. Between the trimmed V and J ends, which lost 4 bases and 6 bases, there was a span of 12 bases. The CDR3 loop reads CASSSGQVKTQYF. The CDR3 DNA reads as TGTGCCAGCAGCTCCGGACAAGTAAAGACCCAGTACTTC.

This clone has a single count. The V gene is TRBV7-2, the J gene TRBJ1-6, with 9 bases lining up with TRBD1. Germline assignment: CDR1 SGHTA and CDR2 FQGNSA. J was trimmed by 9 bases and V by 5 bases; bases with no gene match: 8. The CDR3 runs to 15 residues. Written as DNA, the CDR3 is TGTGCCAGCAGCGGGCGGACAGGGGCGGGTTCACCCCTCCACTTT. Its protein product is CASSGRTGAGSPLHF.

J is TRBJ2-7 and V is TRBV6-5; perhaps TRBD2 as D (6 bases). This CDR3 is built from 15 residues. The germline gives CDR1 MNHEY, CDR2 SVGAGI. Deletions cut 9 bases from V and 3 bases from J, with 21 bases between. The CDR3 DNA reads TGTGCCAGTAGCTCCGGGACTCCAGCGTTCTACGAGCAGTACTTC. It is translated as CASSSGTPAFYEQYF.

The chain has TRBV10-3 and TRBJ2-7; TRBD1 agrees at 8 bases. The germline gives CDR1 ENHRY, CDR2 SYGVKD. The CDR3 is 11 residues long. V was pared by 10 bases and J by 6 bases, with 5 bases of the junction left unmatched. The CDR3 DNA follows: TGTGCCACCCGGACAGGGATCGAGCAGTACTTC. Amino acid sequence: CATRTGIEQYF.

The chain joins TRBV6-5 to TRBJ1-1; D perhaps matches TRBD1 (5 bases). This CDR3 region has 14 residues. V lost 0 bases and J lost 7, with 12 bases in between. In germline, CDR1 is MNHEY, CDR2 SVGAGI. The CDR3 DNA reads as TGTGCCAGCAGTTACTCTCTGGGGGGACTTGAAGCTTTCTTT. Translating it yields CASSYSLGGLEAFF.

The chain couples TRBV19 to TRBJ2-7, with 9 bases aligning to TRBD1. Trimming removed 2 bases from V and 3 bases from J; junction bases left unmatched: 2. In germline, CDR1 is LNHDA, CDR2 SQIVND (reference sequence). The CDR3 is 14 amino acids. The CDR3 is CASSIQDRGYEQYF. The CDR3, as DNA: TGTGCCAGTAGTATACAGGACAGGGGCTACGAGCAGTACTTC.

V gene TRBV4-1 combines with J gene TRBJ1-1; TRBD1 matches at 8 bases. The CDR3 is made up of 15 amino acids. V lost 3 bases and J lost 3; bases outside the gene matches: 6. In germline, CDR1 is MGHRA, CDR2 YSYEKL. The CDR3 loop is CASSQDDRGDTEAFF. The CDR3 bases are TGCGCCAGCAGCCAGGACGACAGGGGAGACACTGAAGCTTTCTTT.

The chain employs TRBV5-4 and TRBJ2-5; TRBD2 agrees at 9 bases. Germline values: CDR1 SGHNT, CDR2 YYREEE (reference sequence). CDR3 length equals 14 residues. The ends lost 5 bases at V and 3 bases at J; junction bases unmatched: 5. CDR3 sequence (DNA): TGTGCCAGCAGTCTAGCGGGACTAAAAGAGACCCAGTACTTC. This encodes CASSLAGLKETQYF.